The clone carrying this T cell receptor (beta chain) was seen repeatedly, ten times or more. Its antigen is unknown. The sample belongs to a study of T-cell memory formation after mild COVID-19. Study observations and caveats: The pre-infection memory compartment contained some responding clones, suggesting cross-reactive memory joined. Contracting clones localized mainly to CM and EM when CD4+ and mainly to EMRA when CD8+.

TCRdb used MiXCR to reprocess the 5' RACE reads, holding one entry per CDR3 protein. This table holds hundreds of thousands of distinct CDR3 sequences, roughly 18% found once. Sequencing was done on a sample of PBMCs or a T cell subset sorted from them (not recorded which). The source is an adult woman who had mild COVID-19 (a few samples of this study predate the infection). Cell type and time point are not known.

CDR3 coding DNA: TGCGCCAGCAGCCAAGAGCGGGATCCCTACAATGAGCAGTTCTTC. Its translation: CASSQERDPYNEQFF. This chain links TRBV4-3 with TRBJ2-1; D is perhaps TRBD2 (6 bases). Between the trimmed V and J ends, which lost 0 bases and 2 bases, there was a span of 8 bases. Germline V CDR1 and CDR2: LGHNA, YSLEER. The CDR3 has 15 residues.